This T cell receptor (beta chain) is drawn from a study of T-cell memory formation after mild COVID-19. As for the study in general: For the most part, TCR clusters were specific to one donor.

This clonotype was picked up a small number of times. No antigen is known for it. After 5'RACE with constant-segment primers, TCR alpha and TCR beta cDNA libraries carrying sample barcodes and UMIs were obtained. TCRdb used MiXCR to reprocess the 5' RACE reads, holding one entry per CDR3 protein. The sample includes roughly 380,000 distinct CDR3 sequences, approximately 27% of them seen just once. Germline V gene data show CDR1 as SGHVS and CDR2 as FQNEAQ. The CDR3 extends over 15 amino acids. Trimming cost V 5 bases and J 0 bases, with 11 bases left between them. Points from the study as a whole: CD4+ contracting clones lay mainly in CM and EM, CD8+ ones in EMRA. For second-wave clones that peaked at day 37, SARS-CoV-2 specificity went unverified.

The sequence was obtained from an adult woman who had mild COVID-19 (a few samples of this study predate the infection). Cell type and time point are not known. The V call is TRBV7-8, the J call TRBJ1-5; D not certain. Sequenced: PBMCs or a T cell subset sorted from them (not recorded which). The CDR3 nucleotides are TGTGCCAGCAGCGCGATATCGAATAGCAATCAGCCCCAGCATTTT. This encodes CASSAISNSNQPQHF.